One and the same sample provided the 11 T cell receptor beta chains below, sequenced in a study of blood T cells in healthy people across ages. Then a second PCR, running about 6 to 12 cycles, was carried out with a sample-barcoded 5' primer and a J-beta primer mix. TCRdb recomputed calls from the 5' RACE reads with MiXCR, one row per CDR3 protein. The table shows about 1,800,000 distinct CDR3 sequences, with roughly 30% occurring only once. What was sequenced was blood. The receptor source for this set is a woman in her twenties or thirties in good health.

This clonotype was found a few times. The rearrangement uses TRBV7-2 and TRBJ2-7, with TRBD2 matching over 9 bases. J lost 6 bases, V lost 5 bases, and 2 bases had no gene match. The CDR3 totals 12 residues. The germline V gene encodes CDR1 SGHTA and CDR2 FQGNSA. The CDR3 is CASSRLAAEQYF. CDR3 nucleotide sequence: TGTGCCAGCAGCAGACTAGCGGCCGAGCAGTACTTC.

This chain connects TRBV2 to TRBJ2-4, with unresolved D. CDR1 and CDR2 from the germline V gene are SNHLY and FYNNEI. Deletions cut 11 bases from V and 8 bases from J, with 25 bases between. CDR3 size: 15 residues. The CDR3 coding sequence is TGTGCCCTAACCAAGGGATCCGGTCAGCTCGACATTCAGTACTTC. Translating it yields CALTKGSGQLDIQYF.

With regard to this clonotype: The junction and the germline gene differ at one end; a read error may be behind it. The J gene is TRBJ2-6, the V gene TRBV14; possible D gene TRBD2, 6 bases. Germline CDR1 reads SGHDN; CDR2 reads FVKESK. This CDR3 has 16 residues. In DNA form, the CDR3 reads TGTGCCAGCAGCCAAGATCGGAGGGCTGGGACCAACGTCCGGACTTTC. Translating it yields CASSQDRRAGTNVRTF. Complete variable domain (other parts from reference TRBV14 and TRBJ2-6): EAGVTQFPSHSVIEKGQTVTLRCDPISGHDNLYWYRRVMGKEIKFLLHFVKESKQDESGMPNNRFLAERTGGTYSTLKVQPAELEDSGVYFCASSQDRRAGTNVRTFGAGSRLTVL.

The chain joins TRBV12-3 or TRBV12-4 to TRBJ1-2; unclear D gene. The length of the CDR3 is 16 residues. The ends were cut back, 1 base at V and 6 bases at J, with 18 bases in the middle. The chain's CDR3 is CASSLVLAPVTHGYTF. The CDR3 nucleotides are TGTGCCAGCAGTTTAGTCCTCGCTCCCGTTACTCATGGCTACACCTTC.

CDR3 in DNA: TGTGCCAGCAGACGGGACAGGGGGCGCGAGGGCTCCTACGAGCAGTACTTC. It encodes CASRRDRGREGSYEQYF. The genes are TRBV27 and TRBJ2-7; 12 bases fit TRBD1. The CDR3 sequence is 17 residues long. After removal of 6 bases from V and 0 bases from J, the junction contained 9 bases not matched to a gene. Germline CDR1 is MNHEY and CDR2 is SMNVEV (reference sequence).

This clonotype has a count of ten or more. The V gene is TRBV6-2 or TRBV6-3, the J gene TRBJ2-3; a possible D gene is TRBD2 (5 bases). CDR3 size: 15 residues. V shed 5 bases and J shed 2 bases, with 14 bases lying between them. Looked up from germline, CDR1 is MNHEY and CDR2 is SVGEGT. As DNA, the CDR3 is TGTGCCAGCAGTCCCCCCGGACTTCCCACAGATACGCAGTATTTT. Translation: CASSPPGLPTDTQYF.

J is TRBJ2-5 and V is TRBV7-2; D remains ambiguous. The length of the CDR3 is 13 residues. Germline CDR1 SGHTA, CDR2 FQGNSA. Between the trimmed V and J ends, which lost 3 bases and 5 bases, there was a span of 10 bases. For the CDR3, the DNA is TGTGCCAGCAGCTTTCAAGCGATTGAGACCCAGTACTTC. This gives the protein CASSFQAIETQYF.

This clonotype was observed a single time. The rearrangement uses TRBV21-1 and TRBJ2-1; TRBD1, the table's D call, was not compared with the DNA. TRBV21-1 constitutes a pseudogene. The CDR3 extends over 14 amino acids. CDR3 loop: CASSGGNLPNEQFF. CDR3 DNA: TGTGCCAGCAGCGGGGGTAATCTGCCGAATGAGCAGTTCTTC.

The V and J genes are TRBV29-1 and TRBJ2-3; D might be TRBD2 (6 bases). The germline V and J ends were trimmed by 0 bases and 0 bases, with 10 bases remaining between them. Germline V gene data show CDR1 as SQVTM and CDR2 as ANQGSEA. This CDR3 spans 15 amino acids. The CDR3 sequence: CSVEDGGASTDTQYF. CDR3 bases: TGCAGCGTTGAAGACGGAGGGGCGAGCACAGATACGCAGTATTTT.

The rearrangement links TRBV12-3 or TRBV12-4 to TRBJ2-3; 10 bases map to TRBD1. The CDR3 is 15 residues long. V was pared by 7 bases and J by 4 bases, with 8 bases of the junction left unmatched. This CDR3 reads CASTSTGGFADTQYF. The CDR3 coding sequence is TGTGCCAGCACCTCGACAGGGGGCTTCGCAGATACGCAGTATTTT.

CDR3 sequence reads: CASSSQAGGLYEQYF. DNA for the CDR3: TGTGCCAGCAGCTCTCAAGCGGGAGGGCTTTACGAGCAGTACTTC. The chain links TRBV7-2 to TRBJ2-7; TRBD2 agrees at 10 bases. The CDR3 totals 15 residues. The germline gives CDR1 SGHTA, CDR2 FQGNSA. The V and J ends lost 4 bases and 4 bases, in that order; junction bases with no gene match: 7.